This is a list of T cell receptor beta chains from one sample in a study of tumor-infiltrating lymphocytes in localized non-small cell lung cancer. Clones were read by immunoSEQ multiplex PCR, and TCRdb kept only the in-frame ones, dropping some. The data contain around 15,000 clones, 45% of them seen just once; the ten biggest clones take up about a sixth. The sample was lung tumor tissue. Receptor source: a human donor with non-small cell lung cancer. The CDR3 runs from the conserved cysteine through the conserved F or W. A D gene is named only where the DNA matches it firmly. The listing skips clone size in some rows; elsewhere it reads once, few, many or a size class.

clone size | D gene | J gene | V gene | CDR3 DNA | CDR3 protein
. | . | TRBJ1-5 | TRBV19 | TGTGCCAGTAGTATGGGTTTATTCGGGGATTATAGCAATCAGCCCCAGCATTTT | CASSMGLFGDYSNQPQHF
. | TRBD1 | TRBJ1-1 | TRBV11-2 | TGTGCCAGCAGAACAGGGGTTTGGGCTGAAGCTTTCTTT | CASRTGVWAEAFF
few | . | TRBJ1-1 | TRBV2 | TGTGCCAGCACTTTAGGGGAGAACACTGAAGCTTTCTTT | CASTLGENTEAFF
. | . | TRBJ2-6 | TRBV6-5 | TGTGCCAGCAAGGCAGGAGTCCCTGGGGCCAACGTCCTGACTTTC | CASKAGVPGANVLTF
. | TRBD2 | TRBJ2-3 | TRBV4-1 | TGCGCCAGCAGCCAAGGGGGGGGACCCTGGGGCACAGATACGCAGTATTTT | CASSQGGGPWGTDTQYF
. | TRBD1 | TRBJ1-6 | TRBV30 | TGTGCCTGGGCCCGACAGGGTAGTAGTTCACCCCTCCACTTT | CAWARQGSSSPLHF
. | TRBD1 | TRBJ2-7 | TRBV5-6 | TGTGCCAGCAGCTTTCCGGGACAGGGGGACTCCTACGAGCAGTACTTC | CASSFPGQGDSYEQYF
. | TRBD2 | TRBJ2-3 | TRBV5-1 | TGCGCCAGCAGCTTGAGGGCTAGCGGGGGTACAGATACGCAGTATTTT | CASSLRASGGTDTQYF
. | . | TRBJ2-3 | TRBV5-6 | TGTGCCAGCAGCGCCCCCATCGGGGGTGGTCCAGATACGCAGTATTTT | CASSAPIGGGPDTQYF
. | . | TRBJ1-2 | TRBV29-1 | TGCAGCGTTGACAGCTATGGCTACACCTTC | CSVDSYGYTF
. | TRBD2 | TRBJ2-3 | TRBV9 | TGTGCCAGCAGCCCACGAGCTAGCGGGGGGGACACAGATACGCAGTATTTT | CASSPRASGGDTDTQYF
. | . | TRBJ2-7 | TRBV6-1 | TGTGCCAGCAGGATCCAACGGGGCGAGCAGTACTTC | CASRIQRGEQYF
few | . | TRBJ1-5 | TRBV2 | TGTGCCAGCACCCTTAGGAAGGACGTGGGCTACAATCAGCCCCAGCATTTT | CASTLRKDVGYNQPQHF
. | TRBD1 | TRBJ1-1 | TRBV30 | TGTGCCTGGGTCCGGGACAGGGGATGGAGGAACGCTGAAGCTTTCTTT | CAWVRDRGWRNAEAFF
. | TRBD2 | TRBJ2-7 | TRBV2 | TGTGCCAGCAGCTACTTGGGCGGGGGGGCCGGCGAGCAGTACTTC | CASSYLGGGAGEQYF
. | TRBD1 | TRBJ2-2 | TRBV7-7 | TGTGCTAGCAGCAAGGACAGGGGAAGCGGGGAGCTGTTTTTT | CASSKDRGSGELFF
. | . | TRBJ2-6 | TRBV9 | TGTGCCAGCAGCGCGTATAGGGGAATGAGCTCTGGGGCCAACGTCCTGACTTTC | CASSAYRGMSSGANVLTF
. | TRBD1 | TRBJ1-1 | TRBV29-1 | TGCAGCGTTGGGGACAGGGGCACTGAAGCTTTCTTT | CSVGDRGTEAFF
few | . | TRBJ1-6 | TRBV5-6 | TGTGCCAGCAGCGGACCGAGGAGCTCCTATAATTCACCCCTCCACTTT | CASSGPRSSYNSPLHF
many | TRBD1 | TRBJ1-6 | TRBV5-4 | TGTGCCAGCAGCTCCCCTACAGGGGGTCATAATTCACCCCTCCACTTT | CASSSPTGGHNSPLHF
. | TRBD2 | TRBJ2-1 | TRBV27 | TGTGCCAGCGGGCTAGCGGGGGACGACAATGAGCAGTTCTTC | CASGLAGDDNEQFF
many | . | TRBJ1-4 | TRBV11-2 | TGTGCCAGCAGCTTAGCCGGTGAAAAACTGTTTTTT | CASSLAGEKLFF
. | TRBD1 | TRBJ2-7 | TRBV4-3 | TGCGCCAGCAGCCAAGGTTGGACAGGGGCAACCTACGAGCAGTACTTC | CASSQGWTGATYEQYF
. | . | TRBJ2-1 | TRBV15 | TGTGCCATTCGAAACAGCAGCAGCTCCTACAATGAGCAGTTCTTC | CAIRNSSSSYNEQFF
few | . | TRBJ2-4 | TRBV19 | TGTGCCAGTAGTATTTCCACAGGGCCCAGACAGTACTTC | CASSISTGPRQYF
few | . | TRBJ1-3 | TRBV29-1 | TGCAGCGTTGAAGGAACGGGGGCGGTTGGAAACACCATATATTTT | CSVEGTGAVGNTIYF
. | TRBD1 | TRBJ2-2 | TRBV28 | TGTGCCAGCAGTTCTGGGACAGCGTATTACACCGGGGAGCTGTTTTTT | CASSSGTAYYTGELFF
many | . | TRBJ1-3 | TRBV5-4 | TGTGGCGTGGGTCCCTCTGGAAACACCATATATTTT | CGVGPSGNTIYF
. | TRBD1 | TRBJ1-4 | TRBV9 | TGTGCCAGCAGCCTAGGACAGGGGGCAACTAATGAAAAACTGTTTTTT | CASSLGQGATNEKLFF
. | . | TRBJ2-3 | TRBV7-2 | TGTGCCAGCAGCCGCGGACAGCCCACAGATACGCAGTATTTT | CASSRGQPTDTQYF
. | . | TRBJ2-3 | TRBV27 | TGTGCCAGCAGTTTATCCGGGGGCGCAGATACGCAGTATTTT | CASSLSGGADTQYF
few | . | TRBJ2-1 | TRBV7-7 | TGTGCTAGCAGCCCGAATCCCGGGGCAAGTTTCTACAATGAGCAGTTCTTC | CASSPNPGASFYNEQFF
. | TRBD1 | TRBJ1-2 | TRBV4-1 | TGCGCCAGCAGCCGTTCGGGGGACAGGTCTAACTATGGCTACACCTTC | CASSRSGDRSNYGYTF
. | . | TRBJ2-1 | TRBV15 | TGTGCCACCAGCCGCGGGGCTAGTCCACCTAGAAATGAGCAGTTCTTC | CATSRGASPPRNEQFF
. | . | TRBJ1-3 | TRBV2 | TGTGCCAGCATCGGCGGGGCGGCTGGAAACACCATATATTTT | CASIGGAAGNTIYF
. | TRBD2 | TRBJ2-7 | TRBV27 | TGTGCCAGCAGCCCTAGCGGGGTGGGCGAGCAGTACTTC | CASSPSGVGEQYF
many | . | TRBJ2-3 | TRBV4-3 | TGCGCCAGCAGCCAAGATTGGAAAATACTCCGCACAGATACGCAGTATTTT | CASSQDWKILRTDTQYF
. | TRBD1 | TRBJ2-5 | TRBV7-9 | TGTGCCAGCAGCCTGACAGGGTTTAAGGGAGAGATCCAGTACTTC | CASSLTGFKGEIQYF
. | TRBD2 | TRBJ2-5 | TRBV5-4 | TGTGCCAGCAGCCGGGGGGTGTTTAACCATGAGACCCAGTACTTC | CASSRGVFNHETQYF
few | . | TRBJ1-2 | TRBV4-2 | TGTGCCAGCAGCCAAGAGTCCCCGGGGCCCTATGGCTACACCTTC | CASSQESPGPYGYTF
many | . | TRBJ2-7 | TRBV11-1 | TGTGCCAGCAGCTCCGGACGGGCCGGGGGCGAGCAGTACTTC | CASSSGRAGGEQYF
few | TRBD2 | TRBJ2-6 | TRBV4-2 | TGTGCCAGCAGCCCGCCACTAGCGGCCGCCTCTGGGGCCAACGTCCTGACTTTC | CASSPPLAAASGANVLTF
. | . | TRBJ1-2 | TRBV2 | TGTGCCAGCAGGGAGGGTTGGAGCTATGGCTACACCTTC | CASREGWSYGYTF
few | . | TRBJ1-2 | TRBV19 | TGTGCCAGTAGTATAGGGAGGAACTATGGCTACACCTTC | CASSIGRNYGYTF
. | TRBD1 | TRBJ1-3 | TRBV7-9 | TGTGCGAGCAGACAGGGGGATGGAGCTGGAAACACCATATATTTT | CASRQGDGAGNTIYF
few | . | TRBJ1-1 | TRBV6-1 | TGTGCCAGCAGTGAATCTGGAGGGGGCACTGAAGCTTTCTTT | CASSESGGGTEAFF
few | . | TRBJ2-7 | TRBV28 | TGTGCCAGTATCCAGGGGTATCCCTACGAGCAGTACTTC | CASIQGYPYEQYF
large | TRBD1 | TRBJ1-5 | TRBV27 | TGTGCCAGCAGTCCTCGACTGACAGGGGTTGGCAATCAGCCCCAGCATTTT | CASSPRLTGVGNQPQHF
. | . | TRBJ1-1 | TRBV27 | TGTGCCAGCAGTGGGCTCAGGGCCCTCGGGAACACTGAAGCTTTCTTT | CASSGLRALGNTEAFF
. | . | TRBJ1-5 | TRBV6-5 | TGTGCCAGCAGAGGGTTTAGCAATCAGCCCCAGCATTTT | CASRGFSNQPQHF
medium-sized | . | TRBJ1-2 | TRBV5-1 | TGCGCCAGCAGCTTTGAGTTCTCTGACTATGGCTACACCTTC | CASSFEFSDYGYTF